The clone carrying this T cell receptor (beta chain) turned up a few times. This sample is part of a study of T-cell memory formation after mild COVID-19. Trimming took 2 bases from V and 5 from J, leaving 9 bases between them. This CDR3 has 13 amino acids. Employing constant-segment primers, 5'RACE generated TCR alpha and TCR beta cDNA libraries bearing sample barcodes and UMIs. TCRdb re-analysed the 5' RACE reads in MiXCR, keeping a single row per CDR3 protein. The top ten clones hold 1.4% of a sample with some 29,000 distinct CDR3 sequences, about 16% of them seen once. The chain is built from TRBV12-3 or TRBV12-4 and TRBJ2-5; D gene ambiguous. Source material: PBMCs or a T cell subset sorted from them (not recorded which). The clonotype originates from an adult who had mild COVID-19 (a few samples of this study predate the infection). Cell type and time point are not known. The CDR3 protein is CASSLTPRETQYF. CDR3 bases: TGTGCCAGCAGTTTAACGCCGAGGGAGACCCAGTACTTC.